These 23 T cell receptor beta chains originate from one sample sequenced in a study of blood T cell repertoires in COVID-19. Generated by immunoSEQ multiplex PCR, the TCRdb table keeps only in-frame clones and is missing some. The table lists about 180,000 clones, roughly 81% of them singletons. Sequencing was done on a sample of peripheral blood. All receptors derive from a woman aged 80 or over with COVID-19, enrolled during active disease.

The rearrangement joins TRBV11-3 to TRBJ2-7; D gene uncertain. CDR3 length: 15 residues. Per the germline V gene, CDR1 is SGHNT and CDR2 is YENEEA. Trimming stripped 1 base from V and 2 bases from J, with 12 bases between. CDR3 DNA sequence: TGTGCCAGCAGCTTAGGCGGTTACGGAACCTACGAGCAGTACTTC. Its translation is CASSLGGYGTYEQYF.

CDR3 coding DNA: TGTGCCAGCTTCGTCGGGGAGAGCTATGGCTACACCTTC. Translating gives CASFVGESYGYTF. The chain is built from TRBV28 and TRBJ1-2; no definite D call. V was trimmed by 8 bases and J by 4 bases, leaving 14 bases between them. This CDR3 is built from 13 residues. In germline, CDR1 is MDHEN, CDR2 SYDVKM.

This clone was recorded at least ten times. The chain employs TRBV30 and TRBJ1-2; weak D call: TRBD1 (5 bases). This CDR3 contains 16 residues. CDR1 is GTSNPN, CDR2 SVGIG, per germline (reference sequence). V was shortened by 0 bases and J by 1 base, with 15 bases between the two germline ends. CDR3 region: CAWSVSAGQINYGYTF. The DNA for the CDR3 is TGTGCCTGGAGTGTGAGTGCGGGGCAGATTAACTATGGCTACACCTTC.

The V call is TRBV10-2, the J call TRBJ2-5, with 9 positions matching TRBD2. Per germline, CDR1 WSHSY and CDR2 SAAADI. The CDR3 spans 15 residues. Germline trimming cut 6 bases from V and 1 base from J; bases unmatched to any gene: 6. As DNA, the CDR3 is TGCGCCAGCAGCATGACTAGCGGTATCCAAGAGACCCAGTACTTC. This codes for CASSMTSGIQETQYF.

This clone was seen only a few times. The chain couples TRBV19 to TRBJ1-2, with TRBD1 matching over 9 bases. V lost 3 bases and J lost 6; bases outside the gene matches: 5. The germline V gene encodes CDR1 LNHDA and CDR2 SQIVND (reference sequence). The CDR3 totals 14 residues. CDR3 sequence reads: CASSILGTGNGYTF. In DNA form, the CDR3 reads TGTGCCAGTAGTATTTTGGGGACAGGGAATGGCTACACCTTC.

DNA of the CDR3: TGTGCCAGCAGCCGGGGGGACAATGAGCAGTTCTTC. This encodes CASSRGDNEQFF. The V and J genes are TRBV11-3 and TRBJ2-1, with 7 nucleotides matching TRBD2. Germline loops: CDR1 SGHNT, CDR2 YENEEA. The CDR3 length is 12 residues. The V and J ends lost 5 bases and 5 bases, in that order; junction bases with no gene match: 0.

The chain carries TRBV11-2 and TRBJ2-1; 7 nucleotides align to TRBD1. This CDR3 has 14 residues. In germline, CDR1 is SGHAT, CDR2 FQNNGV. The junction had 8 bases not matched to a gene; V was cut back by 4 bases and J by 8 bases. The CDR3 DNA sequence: TGTGCCAGCAGCTACCGATGGGACAGCCATGAGCAGTTCTTC. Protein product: CASSYRWDSHEQFF.

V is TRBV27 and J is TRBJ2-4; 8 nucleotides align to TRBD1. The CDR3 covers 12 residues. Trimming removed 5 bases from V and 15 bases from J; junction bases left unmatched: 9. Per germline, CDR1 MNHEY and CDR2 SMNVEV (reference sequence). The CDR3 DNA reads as TGTGCCAGCAGTGCCCTCCGGGACAGGTTGTACTTC. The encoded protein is CASSALRDRLYF.

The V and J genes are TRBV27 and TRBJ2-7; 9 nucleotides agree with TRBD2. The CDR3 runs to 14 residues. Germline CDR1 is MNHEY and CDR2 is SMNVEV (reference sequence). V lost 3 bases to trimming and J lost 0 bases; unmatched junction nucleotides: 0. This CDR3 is CASSFSGSSYEQYF. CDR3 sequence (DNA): TGTGCCAGCAGTTTTAGCGGGAGCTCCTACGAGCAGTACTTC.

CDR3 amino acids: CAWNRGASDTEAFF. The CDR3 DNA reads TGTGCCTGGAATCGGGGGGCATCGGACACTGAAGCTTTCTTT. The genes are TRBV30 and TRBJ1-1, with a tentative D call TRBD1 (6 bases). V was cut by 4 bases and J by 3 bases, with 15 bases left in between. The CDR3 length is 14 residues. The germline CDR1 and CDR2 sequences are GTSNPN and SVGIG (reference sequence). Combining the CDR3 with reference TRBV30 and TRBJ1-1 gives the whole variable domain SQTIHQWPATLVQPVGSPLSLECTVEGTSNPNLYWYRQAAGRGLQLLFYSVGIGQISSEVPQNLSASRPQDRQFILSSKKLLLSDSGFYLCAWNRGASDTEAFFGQGTRLTVV.

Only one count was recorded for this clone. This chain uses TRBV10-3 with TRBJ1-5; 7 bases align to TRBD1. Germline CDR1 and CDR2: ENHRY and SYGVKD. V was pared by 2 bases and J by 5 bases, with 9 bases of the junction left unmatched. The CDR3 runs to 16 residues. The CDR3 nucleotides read TGTGCCATCAGTGAGCGGGGACAGCCTCCCGATCAGCCCCAGCATTTT. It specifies CAISERGQPPDQPQHF.

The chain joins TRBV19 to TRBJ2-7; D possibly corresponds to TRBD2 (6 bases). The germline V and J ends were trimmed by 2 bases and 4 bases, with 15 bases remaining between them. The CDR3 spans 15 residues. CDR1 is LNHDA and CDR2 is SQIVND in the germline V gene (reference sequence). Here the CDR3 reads CASSIRRAGIYEQYF. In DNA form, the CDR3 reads TGTGCCAGTAGTATAAGGCGTGCGGGAATTTACGAGCAGTACTTC. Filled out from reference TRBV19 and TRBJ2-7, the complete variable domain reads DGGITQSPKYLFRKEGQNVTLSCEQNLNHDAMYWYRQDPGQGLRLIYYSQIVNDFQKGDIAEGYSVSREKKESFPLTVTSAQKNPTAFYLCASSIRRAGIYEQYFGPGTRLTVT.

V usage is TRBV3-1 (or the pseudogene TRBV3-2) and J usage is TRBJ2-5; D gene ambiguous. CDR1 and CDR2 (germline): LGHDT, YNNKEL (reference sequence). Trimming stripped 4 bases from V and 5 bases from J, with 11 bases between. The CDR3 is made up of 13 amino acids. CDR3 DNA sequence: TGTGCCAGCAGCCCCACTTCCTGGGAGACCCAGTACTTC. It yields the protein CASSPTSWETQYF.

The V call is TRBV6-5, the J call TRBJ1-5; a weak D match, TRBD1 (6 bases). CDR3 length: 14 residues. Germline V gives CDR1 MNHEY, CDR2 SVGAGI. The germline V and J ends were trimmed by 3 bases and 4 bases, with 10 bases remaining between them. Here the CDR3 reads CASSYDRSNQPQHF. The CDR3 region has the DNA TGTGCCAGCAGTTATGACAGGTCTAATCAGCCCCAGCATTTT.

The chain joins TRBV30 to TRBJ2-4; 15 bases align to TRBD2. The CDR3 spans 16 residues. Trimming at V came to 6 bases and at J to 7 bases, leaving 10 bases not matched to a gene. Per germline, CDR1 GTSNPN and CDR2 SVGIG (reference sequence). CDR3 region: CACGTSGGPSRNIQYF. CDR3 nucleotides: TGTGCCTGCGGGACTAGCGGGGGGCCATCTCGCAACATTCAGTACTTC. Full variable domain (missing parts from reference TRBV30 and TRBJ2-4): SQTIHQWPATLVQPVGSPLSLECTVEGTSNPNLYWYRQAAGRGLQLLFYSVGIGQISSEVPQNLSASRPQDRQFILSSKKLLLSDSGFYLCACGTSGGPSRNIQYFGAGTRLSVL.

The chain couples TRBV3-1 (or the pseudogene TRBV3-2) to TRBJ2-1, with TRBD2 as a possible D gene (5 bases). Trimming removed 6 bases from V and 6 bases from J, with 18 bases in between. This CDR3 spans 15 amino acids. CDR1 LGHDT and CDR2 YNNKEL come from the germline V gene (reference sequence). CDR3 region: CASSPHYDSANEQFF. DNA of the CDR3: TGTGCCAGCAGTCCTCACTACGATAGCGCCAATGAGCAGTTCTTC.

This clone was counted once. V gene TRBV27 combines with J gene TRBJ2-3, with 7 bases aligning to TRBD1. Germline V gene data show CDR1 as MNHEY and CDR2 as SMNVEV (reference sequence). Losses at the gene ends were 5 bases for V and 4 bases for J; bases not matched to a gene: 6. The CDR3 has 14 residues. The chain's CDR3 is CASSLATGSDTQYF. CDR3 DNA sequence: TGTGCCAGCAGTCTCGCGACAGGGTCAGATACGCAGTATTTT.

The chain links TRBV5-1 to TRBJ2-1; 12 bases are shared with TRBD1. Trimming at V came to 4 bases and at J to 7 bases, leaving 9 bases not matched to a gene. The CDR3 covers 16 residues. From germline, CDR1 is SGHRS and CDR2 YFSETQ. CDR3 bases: TGCGCCAGCAGCCGCGGGACAGGGGGCTTTGGGAATGAGCAGTTCTTC. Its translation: CASSRGTGGFGNEQFF.

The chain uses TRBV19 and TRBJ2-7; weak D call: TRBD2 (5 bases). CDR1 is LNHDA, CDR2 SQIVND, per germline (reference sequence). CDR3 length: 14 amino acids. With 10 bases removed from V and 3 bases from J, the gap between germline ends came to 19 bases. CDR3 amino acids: CATRDRTHLYEQYF. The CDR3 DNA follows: TGTGCCACAAGAGACCGGACTCATCTCTACGAGCAGTACTTC.

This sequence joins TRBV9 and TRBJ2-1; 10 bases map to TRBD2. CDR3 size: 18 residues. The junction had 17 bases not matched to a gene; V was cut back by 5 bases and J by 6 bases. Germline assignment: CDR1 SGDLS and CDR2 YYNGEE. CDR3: CASSPRGTSASRGNEQFF. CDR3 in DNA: TGTGCCAGCAGTCCCCGGGGGACTAGCGCCTCGCGGGGCAATGAGCAGTTCTTC.

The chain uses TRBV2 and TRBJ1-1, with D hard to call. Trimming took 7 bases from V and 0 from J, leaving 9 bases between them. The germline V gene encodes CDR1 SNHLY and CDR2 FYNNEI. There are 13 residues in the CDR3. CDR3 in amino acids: CASTSTVNTEAFF. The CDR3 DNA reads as TGTGCCAGCACTTCTACAGTGAACACTGAAGCTTTCTTT.

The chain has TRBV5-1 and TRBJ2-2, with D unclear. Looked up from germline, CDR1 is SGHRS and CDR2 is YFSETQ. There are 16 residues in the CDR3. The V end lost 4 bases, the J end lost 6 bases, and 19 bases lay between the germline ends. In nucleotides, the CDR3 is TGCGCCAGCAGCCTGGGCCCTGAGGTTGCGGCCGGGGAGCTGTTTTTT. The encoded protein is CASSLGPEVAAGELFF.

The CDR3 protein is CASSESRQGYNSPLHF. CDR3 bases: TGTGCCAGCAGTGAATCCCGACAGGGCTATAATTCACCCCTCCACTTT. The rearrangement links TRBV2 to TRBJ1-6; 7 bases fit TRBD1. Germline CDR1 and CDR2: SNHLY and FYNNEI. CDR3 length: 16 amino acids. V trimming: 2 bases; J trimming: 3 bases; junction bases outside the gene matches: 4.